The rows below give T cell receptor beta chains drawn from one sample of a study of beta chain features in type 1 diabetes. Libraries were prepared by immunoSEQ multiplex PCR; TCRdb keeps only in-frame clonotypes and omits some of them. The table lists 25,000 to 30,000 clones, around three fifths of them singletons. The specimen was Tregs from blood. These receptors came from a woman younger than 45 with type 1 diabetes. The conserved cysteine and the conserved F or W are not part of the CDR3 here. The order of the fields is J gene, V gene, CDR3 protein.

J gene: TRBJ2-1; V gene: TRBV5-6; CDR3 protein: ASSSDSSNEQF
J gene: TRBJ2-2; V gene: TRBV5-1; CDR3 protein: ASSTTGGTGELF
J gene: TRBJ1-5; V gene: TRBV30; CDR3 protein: AWSGLSGGGNQPQH
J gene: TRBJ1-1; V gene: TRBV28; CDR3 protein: ASREGLGAF
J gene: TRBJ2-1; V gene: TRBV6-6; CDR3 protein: ASRLASGRVDEQF
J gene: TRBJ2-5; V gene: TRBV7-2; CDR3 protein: ASSLQTGQETQY
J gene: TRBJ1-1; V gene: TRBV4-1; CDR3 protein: ASSQLDLTGNTEAF
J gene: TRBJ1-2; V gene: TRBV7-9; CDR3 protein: ASSLRGQSPFGYT
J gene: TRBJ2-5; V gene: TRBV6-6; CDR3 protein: ASRGASQETQY
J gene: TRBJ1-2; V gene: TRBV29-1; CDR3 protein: SVDGGGNYGYT
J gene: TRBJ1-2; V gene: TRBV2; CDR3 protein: ASSLQGVGTAYGYT
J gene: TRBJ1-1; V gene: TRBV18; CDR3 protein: ASSRGIGNTEAF
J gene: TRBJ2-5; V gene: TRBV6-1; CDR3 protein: ASRDRDSYLQAQY
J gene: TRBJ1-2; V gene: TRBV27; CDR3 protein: ASSLSGQSFYGYT
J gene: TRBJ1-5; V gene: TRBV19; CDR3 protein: ASSIGPEVGGYQPQH
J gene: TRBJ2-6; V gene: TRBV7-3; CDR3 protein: ASSLTGFGANVLT